The 5 T cell receptor beta chains below all came from one sample that was sequenced in a study of T cell responses to AZD1222 COVID-19 vaccine. Method: immunoSEQ multiplex PCR; TCRdb's copy keeps in-frame clones and lacks some. The data contain fewer than 150,000 clones, 93% of them singletons. The sequences come from peripheral blood, collected on day 0 of AZD1222 vaccination. The receptor set was obtained from an adult in good health.

This clone has a single count. This CDR3 is CASSIVSSTDTQYF. The DNA of the CDR3 is TGTGCCAGTAGTATAGTGAGTAGCACAGATACGCAGTATTTT. The chain combines TRBV19 with TRBJ2-3; D unclear. Between the trimmed V and J ends, which lost 1 base and 0 bases, there was a span of 5 bases. Germline CDR1 LNHDA, CDR2 SQIVND (reference sequence). There are 14 residues in the CDR3.

The chain carries TRBV19 and TRBJ1-1; D ambiguous. V was clipped by 8 bases and J by 9 bases, with 16 bases between them. The CDR3 spans 12 residues. Germline CDR1 and CDR2: LNHDA and SQIVND (reference sequence). CDR3 in amino acids: CASGLFGRQAFF. In DNA, the CDR3 is TGTGCCAGTGGCTTATTTGGGCGCCAAGCTTTCTTT. The complete variable domain, with remaining parts taken from reference TRBV19 and TRBJ1-1, reads DGGITQSPKYLFRKEGQNVTLSCEQNLNHDAMYWYRQDPGQGLRLIYYSQIVNDFQKGDIAEGYSVSREKKESFPLTVTSAQKNPTAFYLCASGLFGRQAFFGQGTRLTVV.

CDR3 bases: TGTGCCAGCAGCGCCACGGACAGCAACTACTCTGGAAACACCATATATTTT. This sequence encodes CASSATDSNYSGNTIYF. V and J are TRBV9 and TRBJ1-3; perhaps TRBD1 as D (6 bases). The V end was cut by 3 bases, the J end by 0 bases, with 16 bases between. Germline loops: CDR1 SGDLS, CDR2 YYNGEE. This CDR3 is 17 amino acids long.

The chain uses TRBV7-5 and TRBJ2-7. TRBV7-5 is deemed a pseudogene. The CDR3 extends over 9 amino acids. Written as DNA, the CDR3 is TGTGCCAGAGCGCAAGGGCAGTACTTC. Amino acids: CARAQGQYF.

The genes are TRBV7-9 and TRBJ2-1; D gene unclear. CDR1 and CDR2 (germline): SEHNR, FQNEAQ (reference sequence). Trimming took 8 bases from V and 5 from J, leaving 16 bases between them. CDR3 length equals 14 residues. The DNA for the CDR3 is TGTGCCAGCCACCTGGACGCGTTGGACAATGAGCAGTTCTTC. Its translation is CASHLDALDNEQFF.